The subject of this entry is one TCR beta chain. The antigen it binds to is not known. No much larger clonotype is one base removed from it; base qualities were not supplied. TCRdb lists the instrument as Illumina MiSeq. TCRdb trimmed the raw reads at Q25, called clones with MiXCR and kept productive beta chains. Each entry merges the rows of one CDR3 protein and shows their most common DNA and genes. For this sample there are 60,000 to 80,000 distinct CDR3 sequences; 63% appear just once. The ten largest clones capture around 7.6% of the sample. This sample is drawn from a study of type 1 regulatory T cells (dated by TCRdb to the early 2020s). About the study as a whole: An in vitro protocol by which a Tr1-enriched, alloantigen-specific CD4 T cell product named T-allo10 was generated was characterized in the study. T-allo10 was being evaluated clinically in patients with hematological malignancies who were receiving allogeneic hematopoietic stem cell transplantation.

As encoded in the germline V gene, CDR1 is MNHEY while CDR2 is SVGAGI. After removal of 5 bases from V and 4 bases from J, the junction retains 8 bases not matched to a gene. The CDR3 starts with the cysteine, ends with the phenylalanine, and has 15 residues. Just CDR3 DNA is preserved here, 45 bases in frame from base 1. Donor-derived T-allo10 cells were described as specific for host alloantigens, anergic, and capable of alloantigen-specific suppression. Sequenced: cultured T cells, either the whole culture or a sorted T cell fraction (not recorded which). Interpreted using the paper, the cell subset or site label stands for: Tr1-enriched cell product generated in vitro against host alloantigens. In this chain, TRBV6-5 is recombined with TRBJ2-1, and TRBD1 aligns with 7 junction nucleotides. The origin of this receptor is a human donor in good health. DNA sequence: TGTGCCAGCAGTAGGACACAGGGGTCATACAATGAGCAGTTCTTC. The resulting protein is CASSRTQGSYNEQFF.